This TCR beta chain was captured by sequencing in a study of T cells after somatic rescue of genetic block. Measured with immunoSEQ multiplex PCR; TCRdb has only the in-frame clones, and not every one. The sample has tens of thousands of clones, approximately 90% seen once. This sequence originates from a woman between 18 and 30 years old. Sequencing input: peripheral blood mononuclear cells (PBMCs).

CDR3 in amino acids: CASSGKGGKLFF. CDR3 DNA: TGTGCCAGCAGCGGAAAGGGAGGAAAACTGTTTTTT. The chain couples TRBV5-6 to TRBJ1-4; D call uncertain. The CDR3 runs 12 residues. V was trimmed by 4 bases and J by 10 bases, leaving 11 bases between them. CDR1 is SGHDT, CDR2 YYEEEE, per germline.